A single sample gave rise to the 32 T cell receptor beta chains below, sequenced in a study of blood T cell repertoires in COVID-19. Produced via immunoSEQ multiplex PCR; TCRdb's table is partial and in-frame only. The table lists a few hundred thousand clones, approximately 88% of them singletons. The material sequenced was peripheral blood. Receptors were obtained from a woman aged 25 to 39 with COVID-19, enrolled during active disease.

This clone was counted a few times. This rearrangement joins TRBV5-1 to TRBJ1-1, with 8 bases that match TRBD1. J was trimmed by 5 bases and V by 5 bases; bases with no gene match: 2. Germline lookup yields CDR1 SGHRS and CDR2 YFSETQ. The length of the CDR3 is 12 residues. This CDR3 is CASSQGATEAFF. The CDR3 nucleotides read TGCGCCAGCAGTCAGGGGGCTACTGAAGCTTTCTTT.

The rearrangement links TRBV3-1 (or the pseudogene TRBV3-2) to TRBJ1-6, with D perhaps matching TRBD1 (5 bases). CDR3 size: 17 residues. Germline V gene data show CDR1 as LGHDT and CDR2 as YNNKEL (reference sequence). V was cut by 1 base and J by 9 bases, with 19 bases left in between. CDR3 bases: TGTGCCAGCAGCCAAGGAGGTATTGCGGGGGTTGCTTCACCCCTCCACTTT. Protein product: CASSQGGIAGVASPLHF.

J is TRBJ2-3 and V is TRBV14; 13 bases agree with TRBD2. CDR1 and CDR2 (germline): SGHDN, FVKESK. CDR3 size: 16 residues. With V trimmed by 4 bases and J by 0 bases, 1 base remained unmatched. CDR3 residues: CASSLGLAGSTDTQYF. The CDR3 bases are TGTGCCAGCAGCCTGGGACTAGCGGGAAGCACAGATACGCAGTATTTT. The full variable domain, rest sourced from reference TRBV14 and TRBJ2-3, is EAGVTQFPSHSVIEKGQTVTLRCDPISGHDNLYWYRRVMGKEIKFLLHFVKESKQDESGMPNNRFLAERTGGTYSTLKVQPAELEDSGVYFCASSLGLAGSTDTQYFGPGTRLTVL.

The chain combines TRBV10-2 with TRBJ1-3; perhaps TRBD1 as D (6 bases). Trimming removed 5 bases at V and 5 bases at J, with 10 bases between. Germline-derived CDR1 and CDR2 are WSHSY and SAAADI. The CDR3 runs 13 residues. The CDR3 DNA sequence: TGCGCCAGCAGTCCGGGACAAAGAAACACCATATATTTT. This translates into CASSPGQRNTIYF.

The chain combines TRBV6-2 or TRBV6-3 with TRBJ2-1; 9 nucleotides match TRBD2. This CDR3 is 16 amino acids long. Unmatched junction bases numbered 11, after V lost 6 bases and J lost 5 bases. CDR1 MNHEY and CDR2 SVGEGT come from the germline V gene. The CDR3 DNA follows: TGTGCCAGCAGCGACTATACTAGCGGGTTGGACAATGAGCAGTTCTTC. Its translation: CASSDYTSGLDNEQFF.

J is TRBJ1-2 and V is TRBV10-3; D is ambiguous. CDR3 length: 14 amino acids. Trimming pared 2 bases from V and 4 bases from J, leaving 11 bases between. Germline CDR1 is ENHRY and CDR2 is SYGVKD. CDR3 coding DNA: TGTGCCATCAGTGAGCCTACTTCAACCTATGGCTACACCTTC. It is translated as CAISEPTSTYGYTF.

V and J are TRBV11-2 and TRBJ1-1; D uncertain. In germline, CDR1 is SGHAT, CDR2 FQNNGV. The CDR3 consists of 15 residues. Trimming took 1 base from V and 0 from J, leaving 9 bases between them. CDR3 nucleotides: TGTGCCAGCAGCTTAGGCGAGCATCTGAACACTGAAGCTTTCTTT. Translation: CASSLGEHLNTEAFF. The complete variable domain, with remaining parts taken from reference TRBV11-2 and TRBJ1-1, reads EAGVAQSPRYKIIEKRQSVAFWCNPISGHATLYWYQQILGQGPKLLIQFQNNGVVDDSQLPKDRFSAERLKGVDSTLKIQPAKLEDSAVYLCASSLGEHLNTEAFFGQGTRLTVV.

The chain has TRBV6-5 and TRBJ1-2, with D possibly matching TRBD1 (6 bases). This CDR3 contains 14 residues. Deletions cut 0 bases from V and 4 bases from J, with 9 bases between. Germline CDR1 reads MNHEY; CDR2 reads SVGAGI. CDR3 DNA sequence: TGTGCCAGCAGTTACTCGGGACAAAGCTATGGCTACACCTTC. Translated, it gives CASSYSGQSYGYTF.

The V and J genes are TRBV4-1 and TRBJ2-5; 9 bases are a match to TRBD1. Germline V CDR1 and CDR2: MGHRA, YSYEKL. Trimming removed 1 base from V and 5 bases from J; junction bases left unmatched: 2. CDR3 length: 14 residues. CDR3 nucleotides: TGCGCCAGCAGCCAAGTAGGGACAGGGGAGACCCAGTACTTC. Translation: CASSQVGTGETQYF.

The chain recombines TRBV5-5 with TRBJ2-4; D is ambiguous. Germline loops: CDR1 SGHKS, CDR2 YYEKEE (reference sequence). V was shortened by 2 bases and J by 8 bases, with 14 bases between the two germline ends. The CDR3 contains 14 residues. This chain's CDR3 is CASSLHGQEDIQYF. CDR3 nucleotides: TGTGCCAGCAGCTTACACGGCCAAGAGGACATTCAGTACTTC.

This clone was detected only once. This rearrangement joins TRBV29-1 to TRBJ2-1; 9 bases line up with TRBD1. The germline V gene encodes CDR1 SQVTM and CDR2 ANQGSEA. V lost 3 bases to trimming and J lost 6 bases; unmatched junction nucleotides: 3. The CDR3 has 13 residues. CDR3 region: CSVEGQGGNEQFF. The CDR3 DNA reads as TGCAGCGTTGAGGGACAGGGAGGCAATGAGCAGTTCTTC.

The chain has TRBV6-2 or TRBV6-3 and TRBJ2-1, with TRBD2 as a possible D gene (5 bases). V lost 5 bases and J lost 4, with 15 bases in between. The germline gives CDR1 MNHEY, CDR2 SVGEGT. The CDR3 extends over 15 amino acids. The CDR3 region has the DNA TGTGCCAGCAGTCGCGGACTGACCCCTTACAATGAGCAGTTCTTC. Protein sequence: CASSRGLTPYNEQFF.

This chain connects TRBV19 to TRBJ2-6, with D possibly matching TRBD2 (5 bases). The CDR3 is 16 amino acids. Germline lookup yields CDR1 LNHDA and CDR2 SQIVND (reference sequence). The ends were cut back, 2 bases at V and 0 bases at J, with 8 bases in the middle. The CDR3 spells CASSIRTGSGANVLTF. The CDR3 region has the DNA TGTGCCAGTAGTATAAGGACTGGCTCTGGGGCCAACGTCCTGACTTTC.

The V gene is TRBV6-6, the J gene TRBJ1-2; perhaps TRBD1 as D (5 bases). CDR1 is MNHNY, CDR2 SVGAGI, per germline (reference sequence). Trimming cost V 0 bases and J 1 base, with 12 bases left between them. This CDR3 spans 16 amino acids. The CDR3 nucleotides read TGTGCCAGCAGTTACTCGACCGGGACTCTTAACTATGGCTACACCTTC. It is translated as CASSYSTGTLNYGYTF.

The chain uses TRBV21-1 and TRBJ2-3; the table assigns TRBD2, which was not confirmed against the DNA. TRBV21-1 is recorded as a pseudogene. The CDR3 contains 12 residues. The CDR3 protein is CASTPNRDTQYF. The CDR3 coding sequence is TGTGCCAGCACCCCAAATCGGGATACGCAGTATTTT.

J is TRBJ1-2 and V is TRBV29-1; 8 positions agree with TRBD1. The ends lost 3 bases at V and 0 bases at J; junction bases unmatched: 3. Germline V gives CDR1 SQVTM, CDR2 ANQGSEA. This CDR3 is 14 amino acids long. The CDR3 loop reads CSVETGAANYGYTF. The CDR3 region has the DNA TGCAGCGTTGAGACAGGGGCGGCTAACTATGGCTACACCTTC. Combining the CDR3 with reference TRBV29-1 and TRBJ1-2 gives the whole variable domain SAVISQKPSRDICQRGTSLTIQCQVDSQVTMMFWYRQQPGQSLTLIATANQGSEATYESGFVIDKFPISRPNLTFSTLTVSNMSPEDSSIYLCSVETGAANYGYTFGSGTRLTVV.

The genes are TRBV5-6 and TRBJ2-7, with TRBD1 identical over 11 bases. After removal of 3 bases from V and 6 bases from J, the junction contained 11 bases not matched to a gene. The CDR3 runs 16 residues. Germline values: CDR1 SGHDT, CDR2 YYEEEE. Written as DNA, the CDR3 is TGTGCCAGCAGCTCGGGGAGGGGACAGGGGGACTCCGAGCAGTACTTC. Encoded protein: CASSSGRGQGDSEQYF.

The rearrangement links TRBV5-1 to TRBJ2-7, with 11 bases lining up with TRBD2. The CDR3 runs to 17 residues. Germline V CDR1 and CDR2: SGHRS, YFSETQ. The junction had 6 bases not matched to a gene; V was cut back by 1 base and J by 0 bases. CDR3 loop: CASSLHPGLADSYEQYF. CDR3 nucleotide sequence: TGCGCCAGCAGCTTGCACCCGGGACTAGCGGACTCCTACGAGCAGTACTTC.

This clone was detected once. CDR3 nucleotides: TGTGCCAGCTCTTGGGGCCTTAATGAAAAACTGTTTTTT. Translated, it gives CASSWGLNEKLFF. J is TRBJ1-4 and V is TRBV6-5; tentatively, D is TRBD1 (5 bases). Trimming stripped 8 bases from V and 4 bases from J, with 11 bases between. The CDR3 runs 13 residues. Germline loops: CDR1 MNHEY, CDR2 SVGAGI.

This sequence joins TRBV7-6 and TRBJ2-7; 9 bases map to TRBD1. The V gene's germline CDR1 is SGHVS and CDR2 FNYEAQ. The CDR3 runs to 15 residues. The junction had 8 bases not matched to a gene; V was cut back by 1 base and J by 7 bases. The CDR3 is CASSLEGGTGQEQYV. The CDR3 nucleotides are TGTGCCAGCAGCTTAGAGGGGGGGACAGGGCAAGAGCAGTACGTC.

The chain employs TRBV18 and TRBJ1-1; D gene ambiguous. The CDR3 contains 13 residues. The V end lost 2 bases, the J end lost 6 bases, and 10 bases lay between the germline ends. Germline values: CDR1 KGHSH, CDR2 LQKENI. CDR3 residues: CASSPGEDAEAFF. The CDR3 DNA follows: TGTGCCAGCTCACCAGGGGAGGACGCTGAAGCTTTCTTT. Looking up the rest from reference TRBV18 and TRBJ1-1 gives the full variable domain: NAGVMQNPRHLVRRRGQEARLRCSPMKGHSHVYWYRQLPEEGLKFMVYLQKENIIDESGMPKERFSAEFPKEGPSILRIQQVVRGDSAAYFCASSPGEDAEAFFGQGTRLTVV.

The J gene is TRBJ2-1, the V gene TRBV6-2 or TRBV6-3, with 8 bases identical to TRBD1. The CDR3 contains 14 residues. Germline CDR1 is MNHEY and CDR2 is SVGEGT. Trimming at V came to 2 bases and at J to 6 bases, leaving 3 bases not matched to a gene. The CDR3 is CASSYPDRANEQFF. The CDR3 DNA reads TGTGCCAGCAGTTACCCGGACAGGGCCAATGAGCAGTTCTTC.

This chain uses TRBV12-3 or TRBV12-4 with TRBJ2-5; no firm D call. V shed 2 bases and J shed 9 bases, with 13 bases lying between them. The CDR3 has 13 residues. CDR3 nucleotide sequence: TGTGCCAGCAGTTTATTGGGCCGTACCCCCCAGTACTTC. Its protein product is CASSLLGRTPQYF.

The rearrangement links TRBV9 to TRBJ2-1; D is unclear. V was trimmed by 0 bases and J by 8 bases, leaving 3 bases between them. The CDR3 has 11 residues. CDR1 and CDR2 from the germline V gene are SGDLS and YYNGEE. CDR3 coding DNA: TGTGCCAGCAGCGTAGAGCATGAGCAGTTCTTC. Protein sequence: CASSVEHEQFF.

This chain connects TRBV18 to TRBJ2-3; TRBD2 is a possible D gene (6 bases). This CDR3 is 14 amino acids long. Germline-derived CDR1 and CDR2 are KGHSH and LQKENI. The ends were cut back, 4 bases at V and 2 bases at J, with 10 bases in the middle. The CDR3 reads CASSRGGNTDTQYF. CDR3 nucleotides: TGTGCCAGCTCACGGGGAGGAAACACAGATACGCAGTATTTT.

This clone was seen more than once but under ten times. The V and J genes are TRBV7-2 and TRBJ2-3, with D maybe TRBD2 (6 bases). This CDR3 region has 15 residues. V lost 1 base and J lost 0, with 8 bases in between. Looked up from germline, CDR1 is SGHTA and CDR2 is FQGNSA. The CDR3 region is CASSLGGVSTDTQYF. Written as DNA, the CDR3 is TGTGCCAGCAGCTTAGGCGGGGTTAGCACAGATACGCAGTATTTT. Together with reference TRBV7-2 and TRBJ2-3, the CDR3 gives the full variable domain: GAGVSQSPSNKVTEKGKDVELRCDPISGHTALYWYRQSLGQGLEFLIYFQGNSAPDKSGLPSDRFSAERTGGSVSTLTIQRTQQEDSAVYLCASSLGGVSTDTQYFGPGTRLTVL.

V and J are TRBV19 and TRBJ2-7; 7 nucleotides align to TRBD1. The trim removed 5 bases at V and 8 bases at J, leaving 15 bases unmatched. The CDR3 sequence is 15 residues long. CDR1 and CDR2 from the germline V gene are LNHDA and SQIVND (reference sequence). In DNA form, the CDR3 reads TGTGCCAGTAGTGGCCGACAGGGTGGATCAAATAAGCAGTACTTC. This codes for CASSGRQGGSNKQYF. The variable domain in full, completed from reference TRBV19 and TRBJ2-7, reads DGGITQSPKYLFRKEGQNVTLSCEQNLNHDAMYWYRQDPGQGLRLIYYSQIVNDFQKGDIAEGYSVSREKKESFPLTVTSAQKNPTAFYLCASSGRQGGSNKQYFGPGTRLTVT.

This chain uses TRBV6-6 with TRBJ2-7; TRBD1 aligns across 10 bases. The V and J ends lost 4 bases and 6 bases, in that order; junction bases with no gene match: 12. The CDR3 runs to 16 residues. Germline V gene lookup returns CDR1 MNHNY and CDR2 SVGAGI (reference sequence). This CDR3 is CASSSDGTGVFREQYV. The CDR3 DNA reads TGTGCCAGCAGTTCAGATGGGACAGGGGTGTTTCGCGAGCAGTACGTC.

J is TRBJ2-1 and V is TRBV27; D may be TRBD1 (5 bases). The germline V and J ends were trimmed by 3 bases and 6 bases, with 21 bases remaining between them. The CDR3 runs to 17 residues. The germline CDR1 and CDR2 sequences are MNHEY and SMNVEV (reference sequence). CDR3 nucleotide sequence: TGTGCCAGCAGTTTCAGGGCAACCCCCTCCCCTGGCAATGAGCAGTTCTTC. It translates to CASSFRATPSPGNEQFF.

The chain uses TRBV5-1 and TRBJ2-3; 13 nucleotides match TRBD2. Losses at the gene ends were 4 bases for V and 4 bases for J; bases not matched to a gene: 15. This CDR3 region has 19 residues. Germline V gene lookup returns CDR1 SGHRS and CDR2 YFSETQ. As DNA, the CDR3 is TGCGCCAGCAGCACCCTCGGACTAGCGGGGGTAAAGGGGCCAGATACGCAGTATTTT. Amino acid sequence: CASSTLGLAGVKGPDTQYF.

The chain links TRBV15 to TRBJ2-7, with TRBD1 matching over 10 bases. Losses at the gene ends were 4 bases for V and 6 bases for J; bases not matched to a gene: 9. This CDR3 is built from 15 residues. The V gene's germline CDR1 is LNHNV and CDR2 YYDKDF (reference sequence). CDR3 DNA sequence: TGTGCCACCAGCATTGCCCGGGACAGGGGTGCCGAGCAGTACTTC. Protein sequence: CATSIARDRGAEQYF.

This chain joins TRBV25-1 and TRBJ1-4, with D possibly TRBD1 on 6 matching bases. CDR1 and CDR2 from the germline V gene are MGHDK and SYGVNS. The CDR3 sequence is 15 residues long. V lost 4 bases and J 4 bases, leaving 13 bases between the germline ends. The CDR3 DNA follows: TGTGCCAGCAGTGGAAGACAGGCCTATAATGAAAAACTGTTTTTT. This gives the protein CASSGRQAYNEKLFF.